These 31 T cell receptor beta chains originate from one sample sequenced in a study of T cell responses to AZD1222 COVID-19 vaccine. The table came from immunoSEQ multiplex PCR; TCRdb's copy has only in-frame clones and leaves some out. The sample lists more than 95,000 clones; 85% to 90% were seen once. The input for sequencing was peripheral blood, taken 28 days after the second AZD1222 dose. Every receptor here comes from an adult who received the AZD1222 COVID-19 vaccine.

The chain combines TRBV28 with TRBJ1-5, with TRBD1 matching over 7 bases. CDR3 length equals 13 residues. Germline assignment: CDR1 MDHEN and CDR2 SYDVKM. The V segment lost 2 bases and the J segment 7 bases; nucleotides outside the gene matches: 2. This CDR3 is CASSLLQGQPQHF. The CDR3, as DNA: TGTGCCAGCAGTTTACTACAGGGGCAGCCCCAGCATTTT.

The chain uses TRBV20-1 and TRBJ2-7; D unclear. V shed 6 bases and J shed 5 bases, with 8 bases lying between them. The germline gives CDR1 DFQATT, CDR2 SNEGSKA (reference sequence). The CDR3 spans 10 residues. The CDR3 DNA sequence: TGCAGTGCAACTGGCCACGAGCAGTACTTC. Residues: CSATGHEQYF.

The DNA of the CDR3 is TGTGCCAGCTTGGGACTAGCAAGCGATACGCAGTATTTT. It encodes CASLGLASDTQYF. J is TRBJ2-3 and V is TRBV7-9; TRBD2 matches 9 bases. Germline V gene sequence: CDR1 SEHNR, CDR2 FQNEAQ (reference sequence). This CDR3 contains 13 residues. V trimming: 8 bases; J trimming: 6 bases; junction bases outside the gene matches: 6.

The V and J genes are TRBV27 and TRBJ2-1, with a tentative D call TRBD2 (6 bases). From germline, CDR1 is MNHEY and CDR2 SMNVEV (reference sequence). Trimming pared 2 bases from V and 9 bases from J, leaving 20 bases between. This CDR3 has 16 amino acids. CDR3 DNA sequence: TGTGCCAGCAGTTTACCCAGAGCGGGCCAACACGGTGAGCAGTTCTTC. Translated: CASSLPRAGQHGEQFF.

The chain recombines TRBV10-1 with TRBJ1-5; 7 bases agree with TRBD1. V lost 5 bases, J lost 1 base, and 8 bases stayed unmatched. The germline V gene encodes CDR1 WNHNN and CDR2 SYGVQD (reference sequence). The CDR3 spans 16 residues. The CDR3 DNA reads TGCGCCAGCAGTTCCCGGTCGACAGGGAGCAATCAGCCCCAGCATTTT. It specifies CASSSRSTGSNQPQHF.

V usage is TRBV4-2 and J usage is TRBJ2-6, with 9 bases fitting TRBD1. The CDR3 spans 15 residues. V lost 4 bases to trimming and J lost 4 bases; unmatched junction nucleotides: 2. Germline V CDR1 and CDR2: LGHNA, YNFKEQ. The CDR3 sequence is CASSRDRAGANVLTF. CDR3 bases: TGTGCCAGCAGCCGGGACAGGGCCGGGGCCAACGTCCTGACTTTC.

The V gene is TRBV5-4, the J gene TRBJ2-2; D assignment may be TRBD1 or TRBD2 (5 bases each). CDR3 size: 14 residues. CDR1 is SGHNT, CDR2 YYREEE, per germline (reference sequence). V was clipped by 6 bases and J by 0 bases, with 9 bases between them. The CDR3 loop reads CASNQGPNTGELFF. In DNA, the CDR3 is TGTGCCAGCAACCAGGGACCGAACACCGGGGAGCTGTTTTTT.

This rearrangement joins TRBV11-2 to TRBJ2-1; 7 bases fit TRBD2. This CDR3 contains 15 residues. The J segment lost 11 bases and the V segment lost 6 bases, leaving 16 bases of the junction unmatched. Germline V lookup: CDR1 SGHAT, CDR2 FQNNGV. As DNA, the CDR3 is TGTGCCAGCAGGGGAAAAAAGGGACTACCTGTCAAGCAGTTCTTC. This codes for CASRGKKGLPVKQFF.

The V and J genes are TRBV28 and TRBJ2-2; the match to TRBD1 covers 11 bases. J lost 4 bases, V lost 8 bases, and 3 bases had no gene match. This CDR3 spans 14 amino acids. Germline CDR1 is MDHEN and CDR2 is SYDVKM. The CDR3 bases are TGTGCCAGCTTAGGGACAGGGGGCACCGGGGAGCTGTTTTTT. It yields the protein CASLGTGGTGELFF.

The rearrangement links TRBV10-1 to TRBJ1-2, with unresolved D. The germline V gene encodes CDR1 WNHNN and CDR2 SYGVQD (reference sequence). The germline V and J ends were trimmed by 3 bases and 7 bases, with 12 bases remaining between them. The CDR3 consists of 13 residues. CDR3 loop: CASSENLGTGYTF. The CDR3 nucleotides are TGCGCCAGCAGTGAAAATCTGGGTACTGGCTACACCTTC.

The chain employs TRBV18 and TRBJ2-5; D possibly matches TRBD1 or TRBD2 (5 bases each). The length of the CDR3 is 14 residues. The ends were cut back, 4 bases at V and 2 bases at J, with 11 bases in the middle. Germline V CDR1 and CDR2: KGHSH, LQKENI. The CDR3 loop is CASSHGTNQETQYF. The CDR3 nucleotides are TGTGCCAGCTCACATGGGACGAATCAAGAGACCCAGTACTTC.

This chain connects TRBV7-2 to TRBJ1-5; TRBD1 is a possible D gene (6 bases). CDR1 and CDR2 from the germline V gene are SGHTA and FQGNSA. Trimming cost V 8 bases and J 6 bases, with 17 bases left between them. The CDR3 runs to 14 residues. The CDR3 loop reads CASGEPGGAQPQHF. CDR3 bases: TGTGCCAGCGGAGAACCGGGGGGGGCTCAGCCCCAGCATTTT. Complete variable domain (other parts from reference TRBV7-2 and TRBJ1-5): GAGVSQSPSNKVTEKGKDVELRCDPISGHTALYWYRQSLGQGLEFLIYFQGNSAPDKSGLPSDRFSAERTGGSVSTLTIQRTQQEDSAVYLCASGEPGGAQPQHFGDGTRLSIL.

The V call is TRBV28, the J call TRBJ2-4; weak D call: TRBD1 (6 bases). CDR3 size: 16 residues. V was cut by 6 bases and J by 0 bases, with 15 bases left in between. Germline V gene lookup returns CDR1 MDHEN and CDR2 SYDVKM. CDR3: CASSPGQSVAKNIQYF. Written as DNA, the CDR3 is TGTGCCAGCAGCCCAGGACAGTCCGTAGCCAAAAACATTCAGTACTTC.

A note on this clone: Other DNA sequences within the sample encode an identical CDR3. CDR3 sequence reads: CASSLYGGPNEKLFF. The CDR3 DNA sequence: TGCGCCAGCAGCTTGTATGGGGGTCCTAATGAAAAACTGTTTTTT. The chain employs TRBV5-1 and TRBJ1-4, with D perhaps TRBD1 (5 bases). Germline CDR1 reads SGHRS; CDR2 reads YFSETQ. The CDR3 is 15 amino acids. Trimming left V 1 base short and J 3 bases short, with 10 bases between.

The table lists this clone with many counts. The chain uses TRBV30 and TRBJ1-2; D may be TRBD1 (6 bases). The CDR3 is made up of 13 amino acids. V was cut by 1 base and J by 8 bases, with 14 bases left in between. CDR1 is GTSNPN and CDR2 is SVGIG in the germline V gene (reference sequence). Here the CDR3 reads CAWSAVPRGGYTF. The CDR3 region has the DNA TGTGCCTGGAGTGCCGTCCCCAGGGGAGGCTACACCTTC. The full variable domain, completed using reference TRBV30 and TRBJ1-2, is SQTIHQWPATLVQPVGSPLSLECTVEGTSNPNLYWYRQAAGRGLQLLFYSVGIGQISSEVPQNLSASRPQDRQFILSSKKLLLSDSGFYLCAWSAVPRGGYTFGSGTRLTVV.

This clone was observed once. The chain couples TRBV7-8 to TRBJ2-7; D possibly uses TRBD1 or TRBD2 (5 bases each). Trimming took off 5 bases at V and 2 bases at J, with 13 bases between the two ends. CDR1 is SGHVS and CDR2 is FQNEAQ in the germline V gene. CDR3 length equals 14 residues. CDR3 protein: CASSVTGQTYEQYF. Written as DNA, the CDR3 is TGTGCCAGCAGCGTGACGGGGCAAACCTACGAGCAGTACTTC.

This sequence joins TRBV6-5 and TRBJ2-7; the match to TRBD1 covers 7 bases. V gave up 6 bases and J gave up 2 bases; unmatched junction bases: 7. CDR1 MNHEY and CDR2 SVGAGI come from the germline V gene. This CDR3 spans 14 amino acids. As DNA, the CDR3 is TGTGCCAGCAGGATGGCAGGGACAGCCTACGAGCAGTACTTC. Translated, it gives CASRMAGTAYEQYF.

The chain has TRBV11-2 and TRBJ2-4, with 8 bases lining up with TRBD1. This CDR3 has 16 residues. The junction had 10 bases not matched to a gene; V was cut back by 7 bases and J by 2 bases. Germline V lookup: CDR1 SGHAT, CDR2 FQNNGV. CDR3: CASKRVGQGTKNIQYF. The CDR3 nucleotides are TGTGCCAGCAAGAGGGTTGGACAGGGCACCAAAAACATTCAGTACTTC.

The chain links TRBV3-1 (or the pseudogene TRBV3-2) to TRBJ2-5; 9 bases fit TRBD2. This CDR3 comprises 17 residues. J was trimmed by 5 bases and V by 4 bases; bases with no gene match: 14. Looked up from germline, CDR1 is LGHDT and CDR2 is YNNKEL (reference sequence). CDR3 coding DNA: TGTGCCAGCAGCCTCCTGGGGTCGCGGGGGGGTGAGGAGACCCAGTACTTC. It encodes CASSLLGSRGGEETQYF.

The V gene is TRBV6-5, the J gene TRBJ1-5; D remains unclear. The germline V gene has CDR1 MNHEY and CDR2 SVGAGI. V was shortened by 6 bases and J by 8 bases, with 20 bases between the two germline ends. The CDR3 covers 15 residues. Here the CDR3 reads CASSPPGTDFEPQHF. Here the CDR3 DNA reads TGTGCCAGCAGCCCCCCGGGAACGGATTTTGAGCCCCAGCATTTT.

CDR3: CASSLAASDTQYF. As DNA, the CDR3 is TGTGCCAGCAGCTTAGCTGCCTCAGATACGCAGTATTTT. The chain recombines TRBV7-7 with TRBJ2-3; D uncertain. This CDR3 spans 13 amino acids. Germline CDR1 reads SSHAT; CDR2 reads FNYEAQ (reference sequence). V was shortened by 0 bases and J by 4 bases, with 5 bases between the two germline ends.

The CDR3 region has the DNA TGCGCCAGCAGTGATCTCCCTGAAGCTTTCTTT. Its protein product is CASSDLPEAFF. The V and J genes are TRBV10-2 and TRBJ1-1; D gene unclear. CDR3 length: 11 amino acids. CDR1 and CDR2 from the germline V gene are WSHSY and SAAADI. The V and J ends lost 3 bases and 6 bases respectively, with 5 bases between them.

This chain joins TRBV10-3 and TRBJ1-1; D may be TRBD1 (5 bases). With 5 bases removed from V and 1 base from J, the gap between germline ends came to 14 bases. From germline, CDR1 is ENHRY and CDR2 SYGVKD. The CDR3 is 15 residues long. This CDR3 is CAISPSGGPNTEAFF. The CDR3 DNA follows: TGTGCCATCAGTCCAAGCGGGGGACCGAACACTGAAGCTTTCTTT.

This clone was seen more than once but under ten times. The rearrangement links TRBV21-1 to TRBJ1-5. TRBV21-1 is classified as a pseudogene. The CDR3 loop spans 17 amino acids. CDR3 nucleotides: TGTGCCAGCAGCAAAGGGACCCGACAATATAGCAATCAGCCCCAGCATTTT. Translating gives CASSKGTRQYSNQPQHF.

This rearrangement joins TRBV4-2 to TRBJ1-5; 7 bases line up with TRBD1. The J segment lost 1 base and the V segment lost 4 bases, leaving 4 bases of the junction unmatched. Germline lookup yields CDR1 LGHNA and CDR2 YNFKEQ. This CDR3 comprises 15 residues. The chain's CDR3 is CASSPDRESNQPQHF. CDR3 sequence (DNA): TGTGCCAGCAGCCCAGACAGGGAAAGCAATCAGCCCCAGCATTTT.

The chain combines TRBV7-9 with TRBJ2-7; 14 nucleotides line up with TRBD2. The CDR3 has 19 amino acids. J was trimmed by 5 bases and V by 0 bases; bases with no gene match: 12. Looked up from germline, CDR1 is SEHNR and CDR2 is FQNEAQ (reference sequence). CDR3 sequence (DNA): TGTGCCAGCAGCTTAGCGCGGGGGACTAGCGGGGGCCGGGCGGACGAGCAGTACTTC. This codes for CASSLARGTSGGRADEQYF.

This chain uses TRBV5-1 with TRBJ2-7; 8 bases agree with TRBD1. The germline gives CDR1 SGHRS, CDR2 YFSETQ. This CDR3 spans 13 amino acids. The V segment lost 6 bases and the J segment 3 bases; nucleotides outside the gene matches: 5. The CDR3 region is CASTRTGSYEQYF. As DNA, the CDR3 is TGCGCCAGCACGAGGACAGGGAGCTACGAGCAGTACTTC. Full variable domain (outside the CDR3, taken from reference TRBV5-1 and TRBJ2-7): KAGVTQTPRYLIKTRGQQVTLSCSPISGHRSVSWYQQTPGQGLQFLFEYFSETQRNKGNFPGRFSGRQFSNSRSEMNVSTLELGDSALYLCASTRTGSYEQYFGPGTRLTVT.

The rearrangement uses TRBV11-2 and TRBJ2-7; D gene uncertain. V lost 3 bases to trimming and J lost 4 bases, with 13 bases between them. CDR3 length: 14 residues. Per germline, CDR1 SGHAT and CDR2 FQNNGV. Written as DNA, the CDR3 is TGTGCCAGCAGCTTTTTTTCGGAGACTTACGAGCAGTACTTC. This translates into CASSFFSETYEQYF.

The chain couples TRBV27 to TRBJ2-6; D gene uncertain. V was shortened by 4 bases and J by 4 bases, with 11 bases between the two germline ends. Per germline, CDR1 MNHEY and CDR2 SMNVEV (reference sequence). This CDR3 contains 15 residues. CDR3 in amino acids: CASSWVGSGANVLTF. CDR3 DNA: TGTGCCAGCAGTTGGGTAGGGTCCGGGGCCAACGTCCTGACTTTC.

This clone was seen a single time. The CDR3, as DNA: TGTGCCAGCAGCCCTCCCCTACGACAGGGGGTGAATCAGCCCCAGCATTTT. Translating gives CASSPPLRQGVNQPQHF. The chain couples TRBV7-9 to TRBJ1-5; the match to TRBD1 covers 9 bases. V trimming: 5 bases; J trimming: 4 bases; junction bases outside the gene matches: 12. From germline, CDR1 is SEHNR and CDR2 FQNEAQ (reference sequence). The CDR3 is 17 amino acids.

This clone was counted a single time. The chain joins TRBV2 to TRBJ2-3, with 8 positions matching TRBD2. J gave up 1 base and V 4 bases, and 10 bases lay outside the gene matches. CDR1 and CDR2 from the germline V gene are SNHLY and FYNNEI. The CDR3 length is 17 residues. The CDR3 spells CASSAPPGGRRTDTQYF. CDR3 coding DNA: TGTGCCAGCAGTGCCCCACCGGGGGGGCGGCGCACAGATACGCAGTATTTT.